The 30 T cell receptor beta chains reported below all come from one sample, sequenced in a study of CXCR3-negative and CXCR3-positive naive CD8 T cells. Whole-study results and caveats: Researchers report that CXCR3-positive naive cells carry more hydrophobic TRB CDR3s than CXCR3-negative naive cells.

No cognate antigen is known for these TCRs. Through 5' RACE with UMI labels, the TRB cDNA libraries were prepared. TCRdb re-called the 5' RACE reads and catalogs CDR3 proteins one per entry, DNA excluded. This repertoire includes around 88,000 distinct CDR3 sequences. What was sequenced was naive CXCR3+ CD8+ T cells from blood. Noted subset: CD45RO-CCR7+CD27+CD95- naive CD8+ T cells expressing CXCR3 (TNR3+). The receptors come from a human donor in good health. Some clones in this sample may be carry-over from other donors' samples.

CDR3 amino acids: CASSLASGRDYGYTF. The chain recombines TRBV12-3 or TRBV12-4 with TRBJ1-2. CDR3 length: 15 residues.

CDR3 sequence: CASSTRTGLEQYF. The V gene is TRBV28, the J gene TRBJ2-7; TCRdb's D call, TRBD1, is unchecked because there is no DNA. Germline V gene sequence: CDR1 MDHEN, CDR2 SYDVKM. The CDR3 has 13 residues.

The chain employs TRBV20-1 and TRBJ1-1. This CDR3 spans 12 amino acids. Germline V gene lookup returns CDR1 DFQATT and CDR2 SNEGSKA (reference sequence). CDR3 in amino acids: CSARGTNTEAFF.

The chain has TRBV29-1 and TRBJ2-5; TCRdb reports TRBD2, a call that lacks DNA to check it against. Germline-derived CDR1 and CDR2 are SQVTM and ANQGSEA. CDR3 length: 15 residues. CDR3 sequence reads: CSVDASGGPQETQYF.

This sequence joins TRBV4-3 and TRBJ1-1; the D call from TCRdb, TRBD1, cannot be confirmed without DNA. The CDR3 sequence is 15 residues long. Germline CDR1 LGHNA, CDR2 YSLEER. The CDR3: CASSQEDRGRTEAFF.

This chain uses TRBV14 with TRBJ2-3; lacking DNA, the TRBD1 call made by TCRdb goes unchecked. This CDR3 region has 15 residues. Germline V gene sequence: CDR1 SGHDN, CDR2 FVKESK. The chain's CDR3 is CASSHSLSGTDTQYF.

The V and J genes are TRBV5-1 and TRBJ2-1. The length of the CDR3 is 13 residues. From germline, CDR1 is SGHRS and CDR2 YFSETQ. The CDR3 spells CASSWTVYNEQFF.

V gene TRBV20-1 combines with J gene TRBJ2-3. This CDR3 has 15 residues. Germline lookup yields CDR1 DFQATT and CDR2 SNEGSKA (reference sequence). The CDR3 here is CSARDWKTSTDTQYF.

The chain employs TRBV27 and TRBJ2-3. Germline V gene sequence: CDR1 MNHEY, CDR2 SMNVEV (reference sequence). The CDR3 runs 13 residues. The CDR3 here is CASSFAVTDTQYF.

The chain couples TRBV6-6 to TRBJ2-1; the D gene TCRdb calls, TRBD1, cannot be checked with no DNA. The CDR3 covers 14 residues. Germline V gene data show CDR1 as MNHNY and CDR2 as SVGAGI (reference sequence). CDR3 residues: CASHPGRGLGEQFF.

This rearrangement joins TRBV6-2 or TRBV6-3 to TRBJ2-7; TCRdb gives TRBD2 as the D gene, but with no DNA this cannot be confirmed. The CDR3 length is 15 residues. From germline, CDR1 is MNHEY and CDR2 SVGEGT. The CDR3 sequence is CASSYRGTRPYEQYF.

The chain links TRBV6-5 to TRBJ1-1. The V gene's germline CDR1 is MNHEY and CDR2 SVGAGI. CDR3 length: 14 amino acids. CDR3 region: CASTELPSDTEAFF.

V and J are TRBV7-9 and TRBJ2-5; TCRdb names TRBD1, which stays unverified in the absence of DNA. The length of the CDR3 is 16 residues. Germline assignment: CDR1 SEHNR and CDR2 FQNEAQ (reference sequence). The CDR3 sequence: CASSPPGPTLQETQYF.

V gene TRBV4-3 combines with J gene TRBJ2-7; with no DNA, the TCRdb D assignment of TRBD1 cannot be verified. The CDR3 consists of 15 residues. From germline, CDR1 is LGHNA and CDR2 YSLEER. CDR3 sequence reads: CASSQDAQGRWEQYF.

J is TRBJ1-1 and V is TRBV6-4; TCRdb selects TRBD1, and the lack of DNA leaves this call unchecked. The CDR3 contains 12 residues. Germline values: CDR1 MRHNA, CDR2 SNTAGT. The CDR3 spells CASSGGGTEAFF.

This sequence joins TRBV29-1 and TRBJ1-1; TCRdb names TRBD1, which stays unverified in the absence of DNA. CDR3 length: 15 amino acids. CDR1 SQVTM and CDR2 ANQGSEA come from the germline V gene. The CDR3 reads CSAHRGVLVNTEAFF.

The CDR3 spells CASSLIVVGGAREQFF. The chain couples TRBV5-8 to TRBJ2-1; TCRdb gives TRBD2 as the D gene, but with no DNA this cannot be confirmed. CDR3 length equals 16 residues. Germline CDR1 is SGHTS and CDR2 is YDEGEE.

The CDR3 reads CSVDHRVQETQYF. The gene calls are TRBV29-1 and TRBJ2-5; TCRdb reports TRBD1, a call that lacks DNA to check it against. The germline V gene has CDR1 SQVTM and CDR2 ANQGSEA. The CDR3 contains 13 residues. Drawing the rest from reference TRBV29-1 and TRBJ2-5, the complete variable domain is SAVISQKPSRDICQRGTSLTIQCQVDSQVTMMFWYRQQPGQSLTLIATANQGSEATYESGFVIDKFPISRPNLTFSTLTVSNMSPEDSSIYLCSVDHRVQETQYFGPGTRLLVL.

This rearrangement joins TRBV7-9 to TRBJ1-5. CDR3 length: 13 residues. Germline V lookup: CDR1 SEHNR, CDR2 FQNEAQ (reference sequence). CDR3 sequence reads: CASSLDEDQPQHF.

The rearrangement links TRBV5-1 to TRBJ2-1; TCRdb lists TRBD2, though no DNA is available to test this call. The V gene's germline CDR1 is SGHRS and CDR2 YFSETQ. The CDR3 covers 18 residues. The CDR3 is CASSLARIAGVSYNEQFF.

The chain joins TRBV7-8 to TRBJ2-5. Looked up from germline, CDR1 is SGHVS and CDR2 is FQNEAQ. The CDR3 sequence is 14 residues long. The CDR3 sequence: CASSSSGDQETQYF.

The chain combines TRBV29-1 with TRBJ2-7; TCRdb outputs TRBD1, but without DNA this stays unchecked. The CDR3 consists of 16 residues. Germline assignment: CDR1 SQVTM and CDR2 ANQGSEA. CDR3 amino acids: CSVPGQGPKNTYEQYF.

CDR3 sequence: CASRPGHDYGYTF. The chain couples TRBV7-9 to TRBJ1-2; TCRdb's D call, TRBD1, is unchecked because there is no DNA. The germline V gene encodes CDR1 SEHNR and CDR2 FQNEAQ (reference sequence). This CDR3 is 13 amino acids long.

The rearrangement joins TRBV7-6 to TRBJ1-2; TCRdb selects TRBD1, and the lack of DNA leaves this call unchecked. In germline, CDR1 is SGHVS, CDR2 FNYEAQ. The CDR3 runs to 17 residues. The CDR3 sequence: CASSFLAGGTGSSGYTF.

The gene calls are TRBV24-1 and TRBJ2-5; the TRBD1 assignment by TCRdb is unverifiable without DNA. Germline V gene data show CDR1 as KGHDR and CDR2 as SFDVKD. CDR3 length equals 17 residues. CDR3: CATSDARQGTRQETQYF.

The V and J genes are TRBV6-1 and TRBJ2-1; TCRdb indicates TRBD2, and absent DNA this call remains unverified. This CDR3 comprises 21 residues. CDR1 is MNHNS, CDR2 SASEGT, per germline. CDR3 in amino acids: CASSEPGRGGADSSSYNEQFF.

The chain employs TRBV30 and TRBJ1-2; lacking DNA, the TRBD1 call made by TCRdb goes unchecked. Germline values: CDR1 GTSNPN, CDR2 SVGIG (reference sequence). The CDR3 extends over 13 amino acids. The CDR3 here is CAWSTTGDYGYTF.

The rearrangement uses TRBV28 and TRBJ2-7; TCRdb names TRBD1, which stays unverified in the absence of DNA. The CDR3 has 13 amino acids. Germline assignment: CDR1 MDHEN and CDR2 SYDVKM. This CDR3 is CASNGRGHYEQYF.

V usage is TRBV29-1 and J usage is TRBJ2-3; TCRdb's assignment of TRBD1 cannot be checked, as there is no DNA. Germline values: CDR1 SQVTM, CDR2 ANQGSEA. The CDR3 has 13 residues. CDR3 in amino acids: CSTPGQGSRGQYF.

This chain uses TRBV29-1 with TRBJ2-1; TCRdb's D call, TRBD1, is unchecked because there is no DNA. Germline V gives CDR1 SQVTM, CDR2 ANQGSEA. The CDR3 extends over 15 amino acids. The CDR3 sequence: CSATMTGYPYNEQFF.